Each of the 5 T cell receptor beta chains below was sequenced from the same sample in a study of monozygotic twins with inflammatory bowel disease. TCRdb reprocessed the 5' RACE reads, with one entry per CDR3 protein and no DNA. This sample contains hundreds of thousands of distinct CDR3 sequences. Sequenced sample: blood. These receptors all stem from a human donor with ulcerative colitis or Crohn's disease, or a healthy co-twin of an affected twin (not recorded which).

The CDR3: CAITDGARETQYF. This chain links TRBV10-3 with TRBJ2-5; TCRdb indicates TRBD1, and absent DNA this call remains unverified. This CDR3 is 13 amino acids long. Germline loops: CDR1 ENHRY, CDR2 SYGVKD.

The chain employs TRBV5-1 and TRBJ2-3; TCRdb gives TRBD1 as the D gene, but with no DNA this cannot be confirmed. The CDR3 runs to 15 residues. CDR1 and CDR2 (germline): SGHRS, YFSETQ. The chain's CDR3 is CASSPGQGRTDTQYF.

This chain uses TRBV18 with TRBJ1-4; TCRdb calls TRBD1, which cannot be checked without DNA. Looked up from germline, CDR1 is KGHSH and CDR2 is LQKENI. The CDR3 covers 17 residues. The CDR3 spells CASSLSPGASTNEKLFF.

The chain recombines TRBV11-1 with TRBJ1-2. CDR1 SGHAT and CDR2 FQDESV come from the germline V gene (reference sequence). The CDR3 loop spans 19 amino acids. This CDR3 reads CASSLVVVEGPENNYGYTF. The full variable domain, completed using reference TRBV11-1 and TRBJ1-2, is EAEVAQSPRYKITEKSQAVAFWCDPISGHATLYWYRQILGQGPELLVQFQDESVVDDSQLPKDRFSAERLKGVDSTLKIQPAELGDSAMYLCASSLVVVEGPENNYGYTFGSGTRLTVV.

The chain carries TRBV19 and TRBJ2-5; the TRBD2 assignment by TCRdb is unverifiable without DNA. The CDR3 contains 13 residues. Germline-derived CDR1 and CDR2 are LNHDA and SQIVND (reference sequence). CDR3: CASSPSGEETQYF.